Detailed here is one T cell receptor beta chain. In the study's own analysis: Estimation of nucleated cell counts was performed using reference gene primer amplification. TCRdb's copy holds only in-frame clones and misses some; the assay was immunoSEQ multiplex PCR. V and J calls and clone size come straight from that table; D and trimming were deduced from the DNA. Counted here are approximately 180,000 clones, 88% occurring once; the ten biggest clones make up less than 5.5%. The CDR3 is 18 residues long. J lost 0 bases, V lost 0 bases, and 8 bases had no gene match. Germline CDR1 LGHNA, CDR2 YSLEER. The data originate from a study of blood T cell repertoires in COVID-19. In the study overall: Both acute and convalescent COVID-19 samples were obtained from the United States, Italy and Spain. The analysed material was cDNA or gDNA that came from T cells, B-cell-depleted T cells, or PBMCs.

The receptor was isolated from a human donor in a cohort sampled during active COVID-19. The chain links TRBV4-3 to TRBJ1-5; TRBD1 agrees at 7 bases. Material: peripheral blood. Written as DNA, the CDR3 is TGCGCCAGCAGCCAAGAATTACCGGGACAGTCTAGCAATCAGCCCCAGCATTTT. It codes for CASSQELPGQSSNQPQHF.